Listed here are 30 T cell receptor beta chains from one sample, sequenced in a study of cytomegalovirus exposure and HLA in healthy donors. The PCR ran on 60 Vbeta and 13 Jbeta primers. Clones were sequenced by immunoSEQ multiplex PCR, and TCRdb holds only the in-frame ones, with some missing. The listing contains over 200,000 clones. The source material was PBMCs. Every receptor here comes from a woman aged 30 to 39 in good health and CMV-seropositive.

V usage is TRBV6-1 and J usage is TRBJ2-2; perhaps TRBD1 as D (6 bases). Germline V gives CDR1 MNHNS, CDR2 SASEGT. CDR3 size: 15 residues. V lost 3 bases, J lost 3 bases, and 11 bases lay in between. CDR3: CASSEKQGDTGELFF. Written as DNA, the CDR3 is TGTGCCAGCAGTGAGAAACAGGGAGACACCGGGGAGCTGTTTTTT.

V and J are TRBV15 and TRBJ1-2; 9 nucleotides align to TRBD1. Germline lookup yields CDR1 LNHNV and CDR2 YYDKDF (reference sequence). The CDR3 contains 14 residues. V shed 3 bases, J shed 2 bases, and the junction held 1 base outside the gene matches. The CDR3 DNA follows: TGTGCCACCAGCAGGGACAGGGGCAACTATGGCTACACCTTC. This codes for CATSRDRGNYGYTF.

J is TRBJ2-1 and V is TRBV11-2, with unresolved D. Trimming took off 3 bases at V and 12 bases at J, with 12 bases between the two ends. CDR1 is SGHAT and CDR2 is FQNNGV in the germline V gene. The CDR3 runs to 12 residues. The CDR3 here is CASSFPVRRQFF. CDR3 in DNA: TGTGCCAGCAGCTTCCCGGTGCGAAGGCAGTTCTTC. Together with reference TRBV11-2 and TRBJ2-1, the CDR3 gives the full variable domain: EAGVAQSPRYKIIEKRQSVAFWCNPISGHATLYWYQQILGQGPKLLIQFQNNGVVDDSQLPKDRFSAERLKGVDSTLKIQPAKLEDSAVYLCASSFPVRRQFFGPGTRLTVL.

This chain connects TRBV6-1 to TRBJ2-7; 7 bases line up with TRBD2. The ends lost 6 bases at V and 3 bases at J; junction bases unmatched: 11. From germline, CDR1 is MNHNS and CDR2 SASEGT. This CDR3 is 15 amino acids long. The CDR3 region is CASSARASGGYEQYF. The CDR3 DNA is TGTGCCAGCAGCGCTAGGGCCTCGGGGGGCTACGAGCAGTACTTC.

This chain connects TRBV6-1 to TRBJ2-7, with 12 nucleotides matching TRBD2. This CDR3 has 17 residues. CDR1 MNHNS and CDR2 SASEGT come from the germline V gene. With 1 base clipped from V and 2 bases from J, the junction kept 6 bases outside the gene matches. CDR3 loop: CASSEGASSGGAYEQYF. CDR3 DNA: TGTGCCAGCAGTGAAGGAGCCTCTAGCGGGGGGGCCTACGAGCAGTACTTC.

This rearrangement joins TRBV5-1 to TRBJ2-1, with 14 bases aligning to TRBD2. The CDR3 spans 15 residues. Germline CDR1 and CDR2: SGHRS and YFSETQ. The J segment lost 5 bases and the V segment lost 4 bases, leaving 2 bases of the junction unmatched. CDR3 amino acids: CASSGGLAGDNEQFF. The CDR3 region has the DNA TGCGCCAGCAGCGGGGGACTAGCGGGGGACAATGAGCAGTTCTTC.

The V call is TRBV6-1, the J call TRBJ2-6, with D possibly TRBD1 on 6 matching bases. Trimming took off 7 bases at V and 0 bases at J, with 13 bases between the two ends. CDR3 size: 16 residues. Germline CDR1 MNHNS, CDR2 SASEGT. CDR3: CASIDRFSSGANVLTF. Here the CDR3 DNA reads TGTGCCAGCATTGACAGGTTTAGCTCTGGGGCCAACGTCCTGACTTTC.

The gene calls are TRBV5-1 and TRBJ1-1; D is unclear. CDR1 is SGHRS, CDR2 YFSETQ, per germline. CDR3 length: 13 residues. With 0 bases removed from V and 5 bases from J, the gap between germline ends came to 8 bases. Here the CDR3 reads CASSLGSRTEAFF. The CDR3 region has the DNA TGCGCCAGCAGCTTGGGGTCGCGAACTGAAGCTTTCTTT.

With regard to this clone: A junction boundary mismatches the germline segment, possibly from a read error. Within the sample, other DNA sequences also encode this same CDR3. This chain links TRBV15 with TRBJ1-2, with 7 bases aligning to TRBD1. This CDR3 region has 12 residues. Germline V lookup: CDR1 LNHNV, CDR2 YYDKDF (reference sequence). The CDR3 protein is CATSRDRAGYTF. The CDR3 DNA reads TGCGCCACCAGCAGAGACAGGGCTGGCTACACCTTC. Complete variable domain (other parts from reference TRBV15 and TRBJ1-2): DAMVIQNPRYQVTQFGKPVTLSCSQTLNHNVMYWYQQKSSQAPKLLFHYYDKDFNNEADTPDNFQSRRPNTSFCFLDIRSPGLGDTAMYLCATSRDRAGYTFGSGTRLTVV.

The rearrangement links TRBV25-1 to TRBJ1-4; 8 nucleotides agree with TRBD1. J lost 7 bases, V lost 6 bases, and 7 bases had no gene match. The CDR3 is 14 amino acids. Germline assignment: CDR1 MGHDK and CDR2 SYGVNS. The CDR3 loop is CASRDREDGEKLFF. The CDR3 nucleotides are TGTGCCAGCAGGGACAGGGAAGACGGTGAAAAACTGTTTTTT.

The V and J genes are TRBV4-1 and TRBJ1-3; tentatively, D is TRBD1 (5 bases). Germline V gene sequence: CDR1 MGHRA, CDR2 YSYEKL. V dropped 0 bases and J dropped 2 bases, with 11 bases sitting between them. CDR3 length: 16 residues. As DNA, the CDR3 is TGCGCCAGCAGCCAAGATCTATGGGGCGCTGGAAACACCATATATTTT. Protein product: CASSQDLWGAGNTIYF.

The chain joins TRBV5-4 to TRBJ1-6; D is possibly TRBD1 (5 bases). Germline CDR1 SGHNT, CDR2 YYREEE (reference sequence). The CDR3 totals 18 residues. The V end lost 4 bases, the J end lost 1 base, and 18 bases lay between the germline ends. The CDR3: CASSPGSGGGSYNSPLHF. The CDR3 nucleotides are TGTGCCAGCAGCCCGGGAAGTGGGGGGGGATCCTATAATTCACCCCTCCACTTT.

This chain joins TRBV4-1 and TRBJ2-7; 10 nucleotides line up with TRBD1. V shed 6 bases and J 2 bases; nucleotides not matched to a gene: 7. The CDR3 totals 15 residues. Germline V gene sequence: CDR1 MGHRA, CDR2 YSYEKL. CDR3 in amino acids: CASSQTGTGAYEQYF. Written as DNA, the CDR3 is TGCGCCAGCAGTCAAACCGGGACAGGGGCCTACGAGCAGTACTTC.

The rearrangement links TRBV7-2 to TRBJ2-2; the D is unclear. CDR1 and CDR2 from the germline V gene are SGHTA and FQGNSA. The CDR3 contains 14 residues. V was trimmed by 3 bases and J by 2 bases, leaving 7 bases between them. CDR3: CASSFSSNTGELFF. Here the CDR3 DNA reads TGTGCCAGCAGCTTTTCCAGTAACACCGGGGAGCTGTTTTTT.

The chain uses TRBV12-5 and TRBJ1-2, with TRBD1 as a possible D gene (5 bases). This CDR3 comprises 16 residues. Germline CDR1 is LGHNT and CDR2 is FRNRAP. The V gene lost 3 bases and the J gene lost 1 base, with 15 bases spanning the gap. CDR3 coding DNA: TGTGCTAGTGGTTTCACCCCCGCTCAGGGTAACTATGGCTACACCTTC. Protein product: CASGFTPAQGNYGYTF.

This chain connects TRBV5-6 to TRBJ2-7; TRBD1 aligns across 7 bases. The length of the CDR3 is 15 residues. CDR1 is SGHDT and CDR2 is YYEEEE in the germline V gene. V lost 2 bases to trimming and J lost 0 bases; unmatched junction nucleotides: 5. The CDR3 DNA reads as TGTGCCAGCAGCTTTGAGGGGGCCAGCTCCTACGAGCAGTACTTC. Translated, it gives CASSFEGASSYEQYF.

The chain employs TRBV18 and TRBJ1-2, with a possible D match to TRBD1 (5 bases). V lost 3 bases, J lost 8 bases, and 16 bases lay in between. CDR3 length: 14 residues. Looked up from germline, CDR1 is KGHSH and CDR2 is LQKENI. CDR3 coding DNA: TGTGCCAGCTCACCTGCATCGGGGGAGAGGGGCTACACCTTC. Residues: CASSPASGERGYTF.

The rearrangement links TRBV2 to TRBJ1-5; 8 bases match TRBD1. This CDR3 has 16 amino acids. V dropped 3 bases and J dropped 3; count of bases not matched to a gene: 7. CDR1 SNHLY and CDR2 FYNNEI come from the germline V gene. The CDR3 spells CASSEQGARVNQPQHF. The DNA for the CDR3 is TGTGCCAGCAGTGAGCAGGGGGCGCGGGTCAATCAGCCCCAGCATTTT.

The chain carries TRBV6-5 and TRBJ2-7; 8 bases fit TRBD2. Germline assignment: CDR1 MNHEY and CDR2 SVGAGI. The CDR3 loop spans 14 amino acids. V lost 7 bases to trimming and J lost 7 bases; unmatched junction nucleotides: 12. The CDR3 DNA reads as TGTGCCAGCAACCGCCGTTTAGCGGGAAATGAGCAGTACTTC. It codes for CASNRRLAGNEQYF.

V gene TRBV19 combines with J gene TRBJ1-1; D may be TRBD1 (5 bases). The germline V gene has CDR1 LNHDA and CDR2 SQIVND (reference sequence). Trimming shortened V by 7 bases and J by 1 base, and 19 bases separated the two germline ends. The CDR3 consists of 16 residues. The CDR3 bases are TGTGCCAGTATCCCCCGCGAACCAGGGTCGAACACTGAAGCTTTCTTT. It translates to CASIPREPGSNTEAFF. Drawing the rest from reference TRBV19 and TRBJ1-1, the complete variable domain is DGGITQSPKYLFRKEGQNVTLSCEQNLNHDAMYWYRQDPGQGLRLIYYSQIVNDFQKGDIAEGYSVSREKKESFPLTVTSAQKNPTAFYLCASIPREPGSNTEAFFGQGTRLTVV.

The CDR3 coding sequence is TGCGCCAGCAAACAGAATAGCAATCAGCCCCAGCATTTT. The encoded protein is CASKQNSNQPQHF. The V and J genes are TRBV10-2 and TRBJ1-5; D not resolved. Trimming took off 7 bases at V and 0 bases at J, with 7 bases between the two ends. The length of the CDR3 is 13 residues. Germline-derived CDR1 and CDR2 are WSHSY and SAAADI.

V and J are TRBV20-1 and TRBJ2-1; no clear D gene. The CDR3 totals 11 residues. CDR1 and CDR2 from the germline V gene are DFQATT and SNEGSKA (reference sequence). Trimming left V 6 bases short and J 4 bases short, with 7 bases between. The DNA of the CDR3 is TGCAGTGCGCAGGCATACAATGAGCAGTTCTTC. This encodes CSAQAYNEQFF.

CDR3 residues: CASSERAGGDTDTQYF. The CDR3 coding sequence is TGCGCCAGCAGCGAAAGAGCGGGGGGCGACACAGATACGCAGTATTTT. The chain is built from TRBV5-1 and TRBJ2-3; 9 nucleotides match TRBD2. Looked up from germline, CDR1 is SGHRS and CDR2 is YFSETQ. The length of the CDR3 is 16 residues. With V trimmed by 4 bases and J by 2 bases, 8 bases remained unmatched. Full variable domain (outside the CDR3, taken from reference TRBV5-1 and TRBJ2-3): KAGVTQTPRYLIKTRGQQVTLSCSPISGHRSVSWYQQTPGQGLQFLFEYFSETQRNKGNFPGRFSGRQFSNSRSEMNVSTLELGDSALYLCASSERAGGDTDTQYFGPGTRLTVL.

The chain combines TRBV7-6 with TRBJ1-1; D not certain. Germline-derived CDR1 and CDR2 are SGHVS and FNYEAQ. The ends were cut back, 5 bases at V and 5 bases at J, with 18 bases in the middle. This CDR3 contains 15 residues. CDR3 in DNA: TGTGCCAGCAGCCCAAAGGCAGAGGGAGGAACTGAAGCTTTCTTT. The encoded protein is CASSPKAEGGTEAFF.

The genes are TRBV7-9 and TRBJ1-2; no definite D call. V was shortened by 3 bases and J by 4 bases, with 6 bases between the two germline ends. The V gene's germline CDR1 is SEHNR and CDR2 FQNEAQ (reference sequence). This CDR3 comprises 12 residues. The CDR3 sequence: CASSFDTYGYTF. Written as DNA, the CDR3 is TGTGCCAGCAGCTTTGACACCTATGGCTACACCTTC.

CDR3 residues: CASSPGQANNEKLFF. In nucleotides, the CDR3 is TGTGCCAGCTCACCCGGACAGGCGAATAATGAAAAACTGTTTTTT. V is TRBV18 and J is TRBJ1-4; 7 bases are a match to TRBD1. V dropped 3 bases and J dropped 4; count of bases not matched to a gene: 5. CDR3 length: 15 residues. The germline CDR1 and CDR2 sequences are KGHSH and LQKENI.

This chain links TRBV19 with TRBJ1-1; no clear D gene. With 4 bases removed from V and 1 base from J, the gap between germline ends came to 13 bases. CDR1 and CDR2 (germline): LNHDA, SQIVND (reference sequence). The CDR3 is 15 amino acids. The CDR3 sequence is CASSTSYERNTEAFF. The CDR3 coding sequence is TGTGCCAGTAGTACGAGTTACGAGAGGAACACTGAAGCTTTCTTT.

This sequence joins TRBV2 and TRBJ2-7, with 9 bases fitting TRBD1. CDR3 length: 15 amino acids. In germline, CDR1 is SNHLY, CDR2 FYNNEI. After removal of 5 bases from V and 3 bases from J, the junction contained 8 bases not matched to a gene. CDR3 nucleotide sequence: TGTGCCAGCAGTCTAGACAGGGGGGAATTCTACGAGCAGTACTTC. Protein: CASSLDRGEFYEQYF.

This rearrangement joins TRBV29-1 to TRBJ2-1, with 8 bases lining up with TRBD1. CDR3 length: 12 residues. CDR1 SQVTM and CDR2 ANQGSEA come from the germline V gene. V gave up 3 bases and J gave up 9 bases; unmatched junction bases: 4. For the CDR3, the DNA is TGCAGCGTTGACGACAGGGGACCTGAGCAGTTCTTC. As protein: CSVDDRGPEQFF.

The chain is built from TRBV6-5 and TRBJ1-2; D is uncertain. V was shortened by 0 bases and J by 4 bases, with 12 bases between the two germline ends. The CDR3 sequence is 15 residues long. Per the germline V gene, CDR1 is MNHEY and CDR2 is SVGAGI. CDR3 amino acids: CASSYSSSGSYGYTF. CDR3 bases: TGTGCCAGCAGTTACTCATCCTCCGGGTCCTATGGCTACACCTTC.